Given below is one T cell receptor beta chain in context. Its antigen is as yet unknown. Looked up from germline, CDR1 is MGHDK and CDR2 is SYGVNS. This CDR3 is built from 13 residues. Trimming cost V 2 bases and J 3 bases, with 7 bases left between them. The authors reverse transcribed all of the isolated RNA, so sequencing captured expressed TCRB transcripts. Data came from immunoSEQ multiplex PCR; TCRdb stores just in-frame clones and leaves some out. The sample includes around 150,000 clones, 6.9% of them seen just once. The sample is drawn from a study of beta chain features in type 1 diabetes. The study, taken as a whole, reports: Shorter TCRB CDR3s, moderately but significantly so, were found in Type 1 diabetes patients in all four CD4+ subsets. Sequencing the cDNA could make cells with high TCR expression show up more than they should.

Every donor had blood drawn once into heparin, approximately 120 mL on average. Sorted cells reached over 95% purity in every population. The sequenced sample consisted of central memory CD4+ T cells from blood. The receptor was isolated from a woman aged 25 to 45 in good health. The chain couples TRBV25-1 to TRBJ1-2; D gene unclear. The CDR3 DNA sequence: TGTGCCAGCAGTGAAGGCAGTTACTATGGCTACACCTTC. It specifies CASSEGSYYGYTF.